Presented here are 3 T cell receptor beta chains from one specimen sequenced in a study of T cells in women clearing cervical HPV infection. TCRdb's copy holds only in-frame clones and misses some; the assay was immunoSEQ multiplex PCR. The repertoire shows 49,000 or so clones; the top ten hold approximately 34%. What was sequenced was blood buffy coat. These receptors were collected from a woman aged 18-70 years with a cervical HPV16 infection that either progressed to CIN3+ or cleared (not recorded which).

Worth noting for this clone: Read sequence stops 3 residues before the CDR3 end, and the germline J gene provides the missing end. V is TRBV7-6 and J is TRBJ2-3; D is possibly TRBD2 (5 bases). Germline loops: CDR1 SGHVS, CDR2 FNYEAQ. The V end was cut by 1 base, the J end by 0 bases, with 11 bases between. The CDR3 sequence is 16 residues long. The CDR3 here is CASSLGSLASTDTQYF. The sequenced CDR3 bases are TGTGCCAGCAGCTTAGGTTCTCTAGCCAGCACAGATACG.

As for this clone: The read is 3 residues too short to cover the CDR3 end, so that end is filled in from the germline J gene. The chain has TRBV7-9 and TRBJ2-1; 9 bases fit TRBD2. Trimming at V came to 8 bases and at J to 1 base, leaving 6 bases not matched to a gene. CDR1 is SEHNR, CDR2 FQNEAQ, per germline (reference sequence). The CDR3 has 15 amino acids. The CDR3 sequence is CASLNSGSSYNEQFF. CDR3 DNA (partial): TGTGCCAGCTTAAATAGCGGGAGTTCCTACAATGAG. The variable domain in full, with the rest retrieved from reference TRBV7-9 and TRBJ2-1, is DTGVSQNPRHKITKRGQNVTFRCDPISEHNRLYWYRQTLGQGPEFLTYFQNEAQLEKSRLLSDRFSAERPKGSFSTLEIQRTEQGDSAMYLCASLNSGSSYNEQFFGPGTRLTVL.

With regard to this clone: Read sequence stops 3 residues before the CDR3 end, and the germline J gene provides the missing end. The chain has TRBV6-2 or TRBV6-3 and TRBJ1-1, with D unresolved. Germline V lookup: CDR1 MNHEY, CDR2 SVGEGT. Trimming shortened V by 6 bases and J by 0 bases, and 5 bases separated the two germline ends. This CDR3 comprises 12 residues. CDR3 protein: CASSLLNTEAFF. CDR3 DNA, as far as it was read: TGTGCCAGCAGCCTCCTGAACACTGAA.